This TCR beta chain appears in the sequencing data of a study of cytomegalovirus exposure and HLA in healthy donors (dated by TCRdb to about 2017). Notes on the research overall: According to an earlier analysis of around 600 of the donors, about 190 million T cells yielded 90 million to 140 million unique TCR beta sequences and more than 250 Gb of sequence data. An early release that covered around 590 HLA-typed donors contained about 300 gigabases of sequencing data and 80 million or so unique TCR sequences. Of the approximately 400 genotyped donors, more than 75% were placed in the genetic ancestry cluster associated with self-reported Caucasian donors. The study aimed to test whether cataloging public T cell receptors could reveal signatures of past pathogen exposure. The study profiled the T cell repertoires of hundreds of subjects by immunosequencing and related them to cytomegalovirus serostatus. Besides the first cohort of 666 subjects, a separate validation cohort made up of around 120 different subjects was used. To predict cytomegalovirus infection status, the study brought together high-throughput TCR immunosequencing, statistical association of individual TCRs with disease status, and machine learning. A later analysis re-examined previously published TCR beta repertoires from more than 600 donors and added high-resolution HLA genotyping to investigate patterns of TCR occurrence. Rather than using new phenotypic data, the later analysis identified candidate immune exposures from TCR beta sequences and from how often those sequences occurred across donors. To decide whether each TCR beta V gene segment behaved as functional or pseudogenic, an earlier analysis of 587 of the donors relied on high-throughput TCR beta sequencing. Alongside the repertoire data, information on donor age, sex, ethnicity and CMV serostatus was compiled. Genome-wide SNP genotypes for about 65% of the roughly 670 donors were used in a later genetic analysis, which treated that subset as a discovery cohort. All discovery cohort repertoires had been generated on a single sequencing platform. Both class I and class II loci were covered by HLA typing, at four-digit resolution. The number of donors typed differed by locus, with 629-630 for A, B, C, DRB1 and DQB1, 522 for DQA1, over 600 for DPA1, and over 400 for DPB1. Roughly 5 DR-DQ haplotypes were handled as single units for association and clustering, since linkage in the cohort was strong. On average, 235,054 unique TCR beta nucleotide sequences were sequenced per donor among 300 to 500 genotyped donors of the cohort, with roughly 18% of those sequences being non-productive. What the research found in general, with its limitations: A later analysis found that most CMV-associated TCR beta chains appeared HLA-restricted, with HLA associations seemingly driven largely by CMV exposure. Because some donors lacked HLA typing at each locus, the association tests relied only on the typed subset. A cluster of highly shared sequence variants was judged likely to represent a technical artifact of the sequencing pipeline. A further reported finding was that TCR beta sequences accurately predicted the HLA-A and HLA-B alleles for most subjects in the first cohort. The classifier was reported to diagnose cytomegalovirus status with high specificity and sensitivity in both the original cohort and the validation cohort. Because the 87-base-pair reads could not distinguish some IMGT-functional V segments, including TRBV6-2 and TRBV6-3, those segments were excluded. In this cohort, only TCR beta chains were sequenced, and detectable features were limited by the absence of alpha or paired-chain data. A later genetic analysis associated a missense DCLRE1C variant with V-gene and J-gene trimming of TCR beta chains, and an independent cohort replicated the association. A later analysis reported that several top co-occurrence clusters appeared linked to parvovirus B19, influenza, CMV and Epstein-Barr virus. Specific HLA alleles were associated with about 17,000 TCR beta sequences at a false discovery rate of 0.05 in a later analysis. Correlated functional status among segregating V segments might reflect linkage disequilibrium, but an unknown experimental factor could not be ruled out. In a later analysis, TCR association rates were found to vary across HLA loci, with the most associated TCRs seen for DRB1 alleles and the fewest for HLA-C alleles. The only immune exposure information available for the cohort was CMV serostatus. It was suggested by the authors that the approach could potentially be generalized to other disease states and immunological phenotypes. According to a later genetic analysis, donors in an Asian-associated ancestry cluster had fewer N-insertions in productive TCRs than the approximately 650-donor mean. In the study, approximately 150 TCR beta chains were listed as associated with cytomegalovirus. Three of the identified cytomegalovirus-associated TCR beta chains were confirmed in vitro to be specific for cytomegalovirus antigens. Presence/absence analyses assumed roughly uniform sequencing depth across donors, an assumption that may not hold. Strong co-occurrence of HLA alleles, especially DR and DQ, made assigning TCR associations to individual alleles difficult. A later analysis found that HLA-associated TCR beta chains were more clonally expanded and had lower generation probabilities than equally common non-associated chains. In an earlier analysis of around 600 of the donors, most TCR beta V segments appeared in productive rearrangements about 90% or about 30% of the time, broadly matching IMGT annotations. Across donors, most TCR sequences were observed very rarely, whereas some public TCRs were present in many individuals. Because counts were too low, roughly 16 rarely observed V segments, including chromosome 9 orphons, were excluded from the earlier analysis of a few hundred of the donors.

The germline V gene specifies SGHRS as CDR1 and YFSETQ as CDR2. The CDR3 starts with the cysteine, ends with the phenylalanine, and has 14 residues. Solely the CDR3 DNA is kept, with 42 bases framed from the first base. The germline V end is reduced by 7 bases and the J end by 2 bases; junction bases left unmatched: 8. As concerns this clone: The antigen this receptor binds is unknown.

The receptor library was made with the immunoSEQ multiplex PCR assay. For the multiplex PCR, a mixture combining 60 forward primers for TCR Vbeta segments and 13 reverse primers for TCR Jbeta segments was used. The CDR3 region of rearranged TCR beta genes was amplified from genomic DNA by a multiplex PCR assay. The amplified TCR beta libraries were sequenced on the Illumina HiSeq System as 87-base-pair reads. As for how the authors treated the data: A later analysis tallied tens of millions of unique TCR beta chains across the 666 repertoires, and roughly 11 million of those chains were shared by two or more donors. Raw reads were error-corrected and collapsed into unique sequences by a nearest-neighbor algorithm in which closely related sequences were merged to remove PCR and sequencing errors. Alignment of CDR3 sequences to IMGT reference sequences was used to assign V, D and J gene segments. Each retained sequence needed at least a six-nucleotide match to both a V gene segment and a J gene segment. A rearrangement counted as productive if the CDR3 had no stop codons and remained in frame with V and J, and every other rearrangement counted as non-productive. Following IMGT convention, CDR3 was defined as the stretch from the second conserved V-encoded cysteine up to the conserved J-encoded phenylalanine. Sequences without an unambiguous match to a single V gene segment were excluded from the earlier analysis of almost 600 of the donors. An earlier analysis of 587 of the donors called V segments functional above 56.7% productive rearrangements and segregating when the between-donor standard deviation exceeded 5%. A statistical classification framework was developed to diagnose cytomegalovirus status using the catalog of TCR beta chain sequences. V and J gene assignment, in a later analysis, came from comparing TCR nucleotide sequences with IMGT/GENE-DB human TR gene sequences. Using the TCRdist pipeline, a later analysis assigned CDR3 sequences along with most-parsimonious VDJ recombination scenarios. In a later analysis, each TCR beta chain was defined by its CDR3 amino acid sequence together with its V-gene family, and reads lacking a unique V-gene family were excluded. A later analysis removed 500 to 600 highly shared, low-generation-probability nucleotide sequences to deal with suspected cross-contamination and a sequencing artifact. In a later analysis, a clonal expansion index for each public chain was calculated from normalized within-repertoire ranks of inferred template counts. A later analysis computed generation probabilities with a VDJ recombination model fitted to out-of-frame rearrangements, and checked the results against IGoR. A later analysis scored TCR-TCR, TCR-HLA and TCR-CMV co-occurrence with hypergeometric tests, applying a repertoire-size bias correction to TCR pairs. In a later analysis, false discovery rates were estimated by permuting HLA or CMV assignments 20 times. A later analysis grouped co-occurring TCRs with DBSCAN, adding TCRdist sequence similarity when clustering within HLA-allele-positive subsets. Repertoires with fewer than 30,000 or more than 120,000 public chains, plus five repertoires with anomalous nucleotide sharing, were excluded from co-occurrence clustering. The table comes from immuneACCESS by way of TCRdb, which keeps in-frame sequences with V and J called. Part of the clones is missing from these tables; in studies checked, under half for an unresolved V gene and the rest for unknown reasons. D and trimming were read from the DNA, whereas the V and J calls and clone size are those reported in that table. The sample table gives under 70,000 clones. The ten largest clones take up 10% to 15% of the sample.

In total, 500 to 700 healthy bone marrow donors made up the cohort. At the time of sampling, every cohort member was nominally healthy, though immune exposures that went unrecorded were likely present. The donor tested CMV seropositive and was one of the 289 seropositive cohort members. A peripheral blood sample was provided by each donor, and peripheral blood mononuclear cells were used for TCR beta sequencing. The Qiagen DNeasy Blood Extraction Kit was used to extract genomic DNA from the blood cell samples. This receptor was identified in a woman aged 25 to 39 in good health and CMV-seropositive. This receptor chain uses TRBV5-1 and TRBJ2-7, with 8 middle bases fitting TRBD2. Sequencing was carried out using PBMCs. The CDR3: CASGPGLVTYEQYF. The nucleotide sequence reads as follows: TGCGCCAGCGGACCGGGACTAGTCACCTACGAGCAGTACTTC.